This TCR beta chain came from a study of blood T cell repertoires in COVID-19. Overall study: The United States, Italy and Spain supplied acute and convalescent COVID-19 samples. The cDNA or gDNA used as material had been derived from T cells, B-cell-depleted T cells, or PBMCs.

As processed by the authors: How many nucleated cells were present was estimated from reference gene primer amplification. The protocol was immunoSEQ multiplex PCR, while the TCRdb copy is restricted to in-frame clones and leaves out a portion. That table furnishes V, J and clone size, whereas the DNA furnished D and trimming. The sample has some 250,000 clones, approximately 86% seen once. The ends lost 5 bases at V and 4 bases at J; junction bases unmatched: 6. The CDR3 is 15 residues long. Germline V CDR1 and CDR2: LNHDA, SQIVND (reference sequence). Sequenced input: peripheral blood. The receptor comes from a woman in her twenties or thirties who had recovered from COVID-19. The V call is TRBV19, the J call TRBJ2-2; the match to TRBD1 covers 8 bases. CDR3 DNA: TGTGCCAGTAGTGTCGGACAGGGAGGCACCGGGGAGCTGTTTTTT. Its translation is CASSVGQGGTGELFF.